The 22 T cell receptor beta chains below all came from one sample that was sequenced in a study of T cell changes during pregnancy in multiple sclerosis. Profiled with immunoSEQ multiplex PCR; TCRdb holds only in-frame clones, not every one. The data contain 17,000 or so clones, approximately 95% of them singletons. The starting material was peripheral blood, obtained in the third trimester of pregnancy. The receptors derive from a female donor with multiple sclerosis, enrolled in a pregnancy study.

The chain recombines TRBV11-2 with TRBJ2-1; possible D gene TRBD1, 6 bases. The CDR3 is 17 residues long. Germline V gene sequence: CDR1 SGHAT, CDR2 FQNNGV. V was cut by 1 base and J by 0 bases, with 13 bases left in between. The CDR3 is CASSLVFSRGSYNEQFF. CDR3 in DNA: TGTGCCAGCAGCTTAGTCTTCTCCAGGGGCTCCTACAATGAGCAGTTCTTC. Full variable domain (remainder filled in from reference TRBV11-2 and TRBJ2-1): EAGVAQSPRYKIIEKRQSVAFWCNPISGHATLYWYQQILGQGPKLLIQFQNNGVVDDSQLPKDRFSAERLKGVDSTLKIQPAKLEDSAVYLCASSLVFSRGSYNEQFFGPGTRLTVL.

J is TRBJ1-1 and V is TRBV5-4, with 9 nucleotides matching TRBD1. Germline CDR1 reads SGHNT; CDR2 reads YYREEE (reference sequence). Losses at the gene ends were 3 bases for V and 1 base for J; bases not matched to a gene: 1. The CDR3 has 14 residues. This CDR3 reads CASSSDRGNTEAFF. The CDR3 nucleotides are TGTGCCAGCAGCTCGGACAGGGGGAACACTGAAGCTTTCTTT.

The CDR3 DNA sequence: TGTGCCAGCAGCCACTCAACCTACGAGCAGTACTTC. Translating it yields CASSHSTYEQYF. This rearrangement joins TRBV7-2 to TRBJ2-7; D unresolved. Germline-derived CDR1 and CDR2 are SGHTA and FQGNSA. CDR3 size: 12 residues. V was trimmed by 5 bases and J by 2 bases, leaving 7 bases between them.

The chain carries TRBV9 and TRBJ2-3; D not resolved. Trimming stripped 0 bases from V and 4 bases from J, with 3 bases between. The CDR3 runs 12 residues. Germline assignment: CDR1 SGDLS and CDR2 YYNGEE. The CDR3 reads CASSVASDTQYF. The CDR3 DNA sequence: TGTGCCAGCAGCGTAGCTTCAGATACGCAGTATTTT.

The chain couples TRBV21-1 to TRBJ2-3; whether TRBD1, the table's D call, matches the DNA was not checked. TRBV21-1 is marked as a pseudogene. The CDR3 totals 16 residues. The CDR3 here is CASSRADPWRTDTQYF. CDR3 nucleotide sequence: TGTGCCAGCAGCAGGGCCGATCCCTGGCGCACAGATACGCAGTATTTT.

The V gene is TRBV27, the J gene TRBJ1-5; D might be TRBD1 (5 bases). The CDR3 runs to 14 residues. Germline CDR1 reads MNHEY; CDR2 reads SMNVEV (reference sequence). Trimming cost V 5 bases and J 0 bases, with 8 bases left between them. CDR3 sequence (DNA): TGTGCCAGCAGTCCAGGGTATAGCAATCAGCCCCAGCATTTT. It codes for CASSPGYSNQPQHF.

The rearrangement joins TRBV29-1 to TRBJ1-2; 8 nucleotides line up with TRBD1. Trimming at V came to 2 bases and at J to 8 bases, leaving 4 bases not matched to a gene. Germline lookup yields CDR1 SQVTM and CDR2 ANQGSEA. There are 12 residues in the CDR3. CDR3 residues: CSVEQGAPGYTF. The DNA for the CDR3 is TGCAGCGTTGAACAGGGGGCGCCCGGCTACACCTTC.

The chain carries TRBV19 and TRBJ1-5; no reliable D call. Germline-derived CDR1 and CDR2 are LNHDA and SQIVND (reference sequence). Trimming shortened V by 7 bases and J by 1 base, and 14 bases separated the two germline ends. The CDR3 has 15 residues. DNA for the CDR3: TGTGCCAGTAATGTTGGCCAGTACAGCAATCAGCCCCAGCATTTT. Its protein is CASNVGQYSNQPQHF.

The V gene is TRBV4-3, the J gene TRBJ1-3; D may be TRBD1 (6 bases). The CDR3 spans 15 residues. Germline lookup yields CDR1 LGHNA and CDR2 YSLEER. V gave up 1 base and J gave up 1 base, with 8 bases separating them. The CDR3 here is CASSQGGGSGNTIYF. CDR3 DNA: TGCGCCAGCAGCCAAGGAGGGGGTTCTGGAAACACCATATATTTT.

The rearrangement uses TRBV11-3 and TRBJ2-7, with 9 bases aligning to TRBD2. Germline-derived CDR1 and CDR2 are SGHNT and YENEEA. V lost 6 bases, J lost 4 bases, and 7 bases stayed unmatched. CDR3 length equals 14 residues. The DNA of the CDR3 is TGTGCCAGCAGACCTAGCGGGATACGGTACGAGCAGTACTTC. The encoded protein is CASRPSGIRYEQYF.

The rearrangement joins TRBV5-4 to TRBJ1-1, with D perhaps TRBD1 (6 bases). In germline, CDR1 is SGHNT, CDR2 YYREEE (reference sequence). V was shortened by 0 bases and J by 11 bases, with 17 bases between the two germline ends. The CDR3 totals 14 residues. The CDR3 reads CASSLDQGLGSAFF. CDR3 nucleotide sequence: TGTGCCAGCAGCTTGGATCAGGGGCTGGGGTCTGCTTTCTTT.

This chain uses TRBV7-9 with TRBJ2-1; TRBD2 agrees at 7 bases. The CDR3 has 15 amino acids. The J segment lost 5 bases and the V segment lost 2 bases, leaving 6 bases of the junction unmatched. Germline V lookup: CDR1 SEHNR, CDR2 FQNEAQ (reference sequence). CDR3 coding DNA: TGTGCCAGCAGCTTATCTCGGCTAGCGGACAATGAGCAGTTCTTC. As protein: CASSLSRLADNEQFF.

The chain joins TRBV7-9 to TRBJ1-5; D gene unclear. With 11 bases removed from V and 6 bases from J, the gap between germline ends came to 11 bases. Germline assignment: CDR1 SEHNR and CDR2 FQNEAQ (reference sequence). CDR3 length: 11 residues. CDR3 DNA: TGTGCCTGGGGAGAGAGTCAGCCCCAGCATTTT. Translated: CAWGESQPQHF.

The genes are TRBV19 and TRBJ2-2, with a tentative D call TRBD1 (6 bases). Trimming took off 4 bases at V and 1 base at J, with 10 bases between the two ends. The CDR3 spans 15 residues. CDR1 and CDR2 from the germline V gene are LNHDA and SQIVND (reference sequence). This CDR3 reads CASSRTGMNTGELFF. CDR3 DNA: TGTGCCAGTAGTAGAACAGGGATGAACACCGGGGAGCTGTTTTTT.

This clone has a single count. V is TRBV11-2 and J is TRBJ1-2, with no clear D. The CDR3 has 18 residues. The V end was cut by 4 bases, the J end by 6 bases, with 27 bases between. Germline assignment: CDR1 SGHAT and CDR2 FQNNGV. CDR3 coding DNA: TGTGCCAGCAGCTCCCAATCCGTCGGGGTGGGGTCGTGGCATGGCTACACCTTC. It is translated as CASSSQSVGVGSWHGYTF. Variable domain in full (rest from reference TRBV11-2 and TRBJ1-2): EAGVAQSPRYKIIEKRQSVAFWCNPISGHATLYWYQQILGQGPKLLIQFQNNGVVDDSQLPKDRFSAERLKGVDSTLKIQPAKLEDSAVYLCASSSQSVGVGSWHGYTFGSGTRLTVV.

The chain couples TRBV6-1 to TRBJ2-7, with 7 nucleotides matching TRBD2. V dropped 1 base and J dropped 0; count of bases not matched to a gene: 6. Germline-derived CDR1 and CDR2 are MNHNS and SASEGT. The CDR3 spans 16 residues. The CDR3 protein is CASSEGRETLSYEQYF. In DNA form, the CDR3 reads TGTGCCAGCAGTGAAGGGCGGGAGACCCTCTCCTACGAGCAGTACTTC.

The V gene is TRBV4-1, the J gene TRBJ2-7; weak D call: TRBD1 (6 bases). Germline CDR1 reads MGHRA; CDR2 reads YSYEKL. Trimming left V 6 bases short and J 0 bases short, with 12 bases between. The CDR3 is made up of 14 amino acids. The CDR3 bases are TGCGCCAGCAGGACAGGACCCAGCTCCTACGAGCAGTACTTC. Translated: CASRTGPSSYEQYF.

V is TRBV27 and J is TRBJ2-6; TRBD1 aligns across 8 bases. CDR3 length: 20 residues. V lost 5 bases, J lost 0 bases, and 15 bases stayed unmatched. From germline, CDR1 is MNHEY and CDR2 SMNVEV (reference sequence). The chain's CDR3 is CASSRRNRTGQASGANVLTF. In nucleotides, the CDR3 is TGTGCCAGCAGTCGACGGAATCGGACAGGGCAAGCCTCTGGGGCCAACGTCCTGACTTTC.

CDR3 in amino acids: CASSPMTLAGQETQYF. The DNA for the CDR3 is TGTGCCAGCTCACCCATGACACTAGCCGGCCAAGAGACCCAGTACTTC. The V and J genes are TRBV18 and TRBJ2-5; weak D call: TRBD2 (6 bases). This CDR3 has 16 amino acids. Germline V CDR1 and CDR2: KGHSH, LQKENI. V was clipped by 3 bases and J by 1 base, with 15 bases between them.

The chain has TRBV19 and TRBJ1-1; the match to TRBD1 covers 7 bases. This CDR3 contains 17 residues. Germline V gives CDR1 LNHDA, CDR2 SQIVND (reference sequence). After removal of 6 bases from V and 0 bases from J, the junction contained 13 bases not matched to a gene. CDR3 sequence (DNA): TGTGCCAGTAGCGACGAAGGACAGGCAATCGTGAACACTGAAGCTTTCTTT. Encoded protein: CASSDEGQAIVNTEAFF.

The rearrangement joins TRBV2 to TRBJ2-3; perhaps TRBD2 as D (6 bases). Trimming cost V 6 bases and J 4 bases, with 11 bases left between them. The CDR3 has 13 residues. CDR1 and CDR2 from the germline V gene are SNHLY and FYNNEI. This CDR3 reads CASREAGPDTQYF. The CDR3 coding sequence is TGTGCCAGCAGAGAGGCGGGGCCAGATACGCAGTATTTT.

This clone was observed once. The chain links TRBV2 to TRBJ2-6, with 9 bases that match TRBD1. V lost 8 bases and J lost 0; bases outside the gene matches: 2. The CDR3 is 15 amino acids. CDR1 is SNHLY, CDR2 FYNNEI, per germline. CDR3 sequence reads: CASGQGSSGANVLTF. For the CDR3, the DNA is TGTGCCAGCGGACAGGGGTCCTCTGGGGCCAACGTCCTGACTTTC. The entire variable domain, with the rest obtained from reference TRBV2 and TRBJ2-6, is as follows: EPEVTQTPSHQVTQMGQEVILRCVPISNHLYFYWYRQILGQKVEFLVSFYNNEISEKSEIFDDQFSVERPDGSNFTLKIRSTKLEDSAMYFCASGQGSSGANVLTFGAGSRLTVL.